Following are 2 T cell receptor beta chains from one sample sequenced in a study of CD8 T cells in Susac syndrome. After extraction with the RNeasy kit, roughly 0.5 to 1 ug of the RNA was reverse transcribed using random hexamers. TCRdb itself ran the immunoSEQ multiplex PCR reads through MiXCR, one entry per CDR3 protein. The sample holds about 250,000 distinct CDR3 sequences, 80% to 95% seen once. Sequenced: CD4+ T cells from PBMCs. The origin of the receptors is a human donor with multiple sclerosis.

The CDR3 region is CSVGTQQETQYF. CDR3 nucleotides: TGCAGCGTGGGGACACAACAAGAGACCCAGTACTTC. The gene calls are TRBV29-1 and TRBJ2-5, with D possibly being TRBD1 (6 bases). V lost 6 bases and J 2 bases, leaving 10 bases between the germline ends. Germline V gives CDR1 SQVTM, CDR2 ANQGSEA. There are 12 residues in the CDR3.

V is TRBV6-2 or TRBV6-3 and J is TRBJ2-7; 12 bases are a match to TRBD2. Germline V gene data show CDR1 as MNHEY and CDR2 as SVGEGT. Unmatched junction bases numbered 7, after V lost 0 bases and J lost 4 bases. The CDR3 sequence is 17 residues long. DNA of the CDR3: TGTGCCAGCAGTTACTCGGGGACTAGCGGGTCGATGTACGAGCAGTACGTC. Translating gives CASSYSGTSGSMYEQYV.